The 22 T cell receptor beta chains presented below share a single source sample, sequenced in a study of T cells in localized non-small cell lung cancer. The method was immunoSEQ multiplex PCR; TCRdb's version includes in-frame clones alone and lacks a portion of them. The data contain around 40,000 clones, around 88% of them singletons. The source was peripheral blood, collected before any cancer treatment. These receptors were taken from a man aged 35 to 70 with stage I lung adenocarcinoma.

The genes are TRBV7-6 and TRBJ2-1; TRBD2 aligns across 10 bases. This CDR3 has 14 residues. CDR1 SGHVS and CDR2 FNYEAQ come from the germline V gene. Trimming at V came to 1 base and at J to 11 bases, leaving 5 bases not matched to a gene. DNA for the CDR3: TGTGCCAGCAGCTTAGATGATAGCGGGAGGAAGCAGTTCTTC. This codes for CASSLDDSGRKQFF.

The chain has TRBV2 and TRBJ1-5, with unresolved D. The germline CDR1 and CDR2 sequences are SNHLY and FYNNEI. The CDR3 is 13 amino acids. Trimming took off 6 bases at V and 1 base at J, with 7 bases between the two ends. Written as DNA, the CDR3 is TGTGCCAGCAGCGCGGACAGCAATCAGCCCCAGCATTTT. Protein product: CASSADSNQPQHF.

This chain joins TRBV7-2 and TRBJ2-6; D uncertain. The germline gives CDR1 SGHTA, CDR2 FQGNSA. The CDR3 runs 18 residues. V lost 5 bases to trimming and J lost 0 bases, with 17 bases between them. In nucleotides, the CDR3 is TGTGCCAGCAGCCTTACGACTGTAGCCTCCTCTGGGGCCAACGTCCTGACTTTC. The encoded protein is CASSLTTVASSGANVLTF.

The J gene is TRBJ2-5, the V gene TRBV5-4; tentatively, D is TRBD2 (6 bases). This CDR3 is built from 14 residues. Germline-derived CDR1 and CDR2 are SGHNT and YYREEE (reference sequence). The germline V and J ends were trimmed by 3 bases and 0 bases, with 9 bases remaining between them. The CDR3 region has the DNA TGTGCCAGCAGCTCTGCGGGGAACCAAGAGACCCAGTACTTC. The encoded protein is CASSSAGNQETQYF.

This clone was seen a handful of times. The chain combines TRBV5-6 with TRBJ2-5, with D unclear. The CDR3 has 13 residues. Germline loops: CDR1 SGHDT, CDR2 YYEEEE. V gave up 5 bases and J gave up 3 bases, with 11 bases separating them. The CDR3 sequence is CASSPESEETQYF. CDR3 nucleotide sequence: TGTGCCAGCAGTCCCGAGTCCGAAGAGACCCAGTACTTC.

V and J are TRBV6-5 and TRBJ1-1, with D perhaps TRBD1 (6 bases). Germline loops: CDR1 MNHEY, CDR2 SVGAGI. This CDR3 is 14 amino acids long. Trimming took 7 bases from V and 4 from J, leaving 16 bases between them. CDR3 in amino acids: CASKIDRSTTEAFF. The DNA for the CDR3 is TGTGCCAGCAAAATAGACAGGTCGACCACTGAAGCTTTCTTT.

The CDR3 sequence: CASSFGGGNLGQFF. Here the CDR3 DNA reads TGTGCCAGCAGTTTTGGAGGCGGGAACCTTGGGCAGTTCTTC. The chain uses TRBV28 and TRBJ2-1, with TRBD2 as a possible D gene (6 bases). Per the germline V gene, CDR1 is MDHEN and CDR2 is SYDVKM. The CDR3 sequence is 14 residues long. Trimming took off 3 bases at V and 12 bases at J, with 18 bases between the two ends.

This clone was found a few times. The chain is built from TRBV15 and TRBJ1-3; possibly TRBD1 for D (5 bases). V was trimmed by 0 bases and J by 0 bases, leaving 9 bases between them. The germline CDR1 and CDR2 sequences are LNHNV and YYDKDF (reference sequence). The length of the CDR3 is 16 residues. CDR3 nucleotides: TGTGCCACCAGCAGAGATATCGGGGCCTCTGGAAACACCATATATTTT. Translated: CATSRDIGASGNTIYF.

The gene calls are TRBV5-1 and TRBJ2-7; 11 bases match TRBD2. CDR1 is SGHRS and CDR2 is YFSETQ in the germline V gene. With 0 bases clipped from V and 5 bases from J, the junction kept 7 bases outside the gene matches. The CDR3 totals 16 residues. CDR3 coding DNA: TGCGCCAGCAGCTTGGCGGAACTAGCGGGAGTCGACGAGCAGTACTTC. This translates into CASSLAELAGVDEQYF.

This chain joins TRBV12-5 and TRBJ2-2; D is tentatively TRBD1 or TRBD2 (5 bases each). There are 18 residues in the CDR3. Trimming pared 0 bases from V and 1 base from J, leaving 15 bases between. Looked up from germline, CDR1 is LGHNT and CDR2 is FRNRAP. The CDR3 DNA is TGTGCTAGTGGTTTGGTACACGACGGGACGGTGAACACCGGGGAGCTGTTTTTT. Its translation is CASGLVHDGTVNTGELFF.

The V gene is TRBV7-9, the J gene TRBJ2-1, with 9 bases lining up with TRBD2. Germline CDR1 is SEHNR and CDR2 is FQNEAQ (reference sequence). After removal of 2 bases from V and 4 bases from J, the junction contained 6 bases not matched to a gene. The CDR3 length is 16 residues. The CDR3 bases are TGTGCCAGCAGCTTAACCCAGACTAGCGGATACAATGAGCAGTTCTTC. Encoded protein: CASSLTQTSGYNEQFF.

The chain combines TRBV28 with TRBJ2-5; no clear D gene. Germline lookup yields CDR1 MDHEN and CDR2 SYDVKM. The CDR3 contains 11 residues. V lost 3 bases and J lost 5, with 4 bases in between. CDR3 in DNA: TGTGCCAGCAGTTTGAGGGAGACCCAGTACTTC. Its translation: CASSLRETQYF.

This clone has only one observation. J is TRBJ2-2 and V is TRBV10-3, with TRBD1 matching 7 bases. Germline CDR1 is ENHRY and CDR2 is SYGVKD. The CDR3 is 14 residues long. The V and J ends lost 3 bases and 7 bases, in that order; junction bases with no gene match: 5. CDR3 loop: CAISEKGADGELFF. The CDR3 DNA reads TGTGCCATCAGTGAAAAGGGGGCTGACGGGGAGCTGTTTTTT.

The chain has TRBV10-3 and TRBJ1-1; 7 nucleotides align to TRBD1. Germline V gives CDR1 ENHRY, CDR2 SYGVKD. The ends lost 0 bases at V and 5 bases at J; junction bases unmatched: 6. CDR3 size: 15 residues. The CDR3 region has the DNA TGTGCCATCAGTGAGTCGAGACAGGGAAGGACTGAAGCTTTCTTT. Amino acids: CAISESRQGRTEAFF.

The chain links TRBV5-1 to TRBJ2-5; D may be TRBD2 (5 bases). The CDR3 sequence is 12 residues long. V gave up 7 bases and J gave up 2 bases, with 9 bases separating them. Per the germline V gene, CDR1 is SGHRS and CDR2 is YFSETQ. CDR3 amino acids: CASRRQQETQYF. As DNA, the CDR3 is TGCGCCAGCCGGAGGCAGCAAGAGACCCAGTACTTC.

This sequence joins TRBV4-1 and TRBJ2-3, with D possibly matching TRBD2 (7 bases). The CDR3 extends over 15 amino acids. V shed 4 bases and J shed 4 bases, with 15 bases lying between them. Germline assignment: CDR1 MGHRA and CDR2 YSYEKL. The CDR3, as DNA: TGCGCCAGCAGCCTACAGGGAAGCGGGGCAGATACGCAGTATTTT. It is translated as CASSLQGSGADTQYF.

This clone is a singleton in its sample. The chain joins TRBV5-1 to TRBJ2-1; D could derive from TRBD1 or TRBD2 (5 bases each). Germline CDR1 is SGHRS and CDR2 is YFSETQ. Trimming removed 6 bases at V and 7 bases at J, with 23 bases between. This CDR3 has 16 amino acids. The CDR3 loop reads CASTGRIVEGRNEQFF. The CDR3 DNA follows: TGCGCCAGCACCGGCAGAATCGTAGAGGGGCGGAATGAGCAGTTCTTC.

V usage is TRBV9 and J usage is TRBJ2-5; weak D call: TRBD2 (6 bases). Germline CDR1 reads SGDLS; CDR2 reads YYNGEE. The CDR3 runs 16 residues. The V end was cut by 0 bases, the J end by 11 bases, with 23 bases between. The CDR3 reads CASSVGVGGAFGEQYF. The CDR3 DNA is TGTGCCAGCAGCGTAGGGGTAGGAGGGGCCTTTGGGGAGCAGTACTTC.

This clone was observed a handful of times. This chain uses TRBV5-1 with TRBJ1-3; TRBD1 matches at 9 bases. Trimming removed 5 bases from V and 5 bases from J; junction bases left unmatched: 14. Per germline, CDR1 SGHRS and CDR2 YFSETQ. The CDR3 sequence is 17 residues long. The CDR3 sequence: CASRSGDRAFWRNTIYF. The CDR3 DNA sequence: TGCGCCAGCAGGAGTGGGGACAGGGCATTTTGGAGAAACACCATATATTTT.

CDR3 in DNA: TGTGCCAGCAGTTTATGGGTGAGCAATCAGCCCCAGCATTTT. This codes for CASSLWVSNQPQHF. The chain uses TRBV28 and TRBJ1-5; unclear D gene. V lost 0 bases to trimming and J lost 1 base, with 4 bases between them. The CDR3 has 14 amino acids. Germline CDR1 and CDR2: MDHEN and SYDVKM.

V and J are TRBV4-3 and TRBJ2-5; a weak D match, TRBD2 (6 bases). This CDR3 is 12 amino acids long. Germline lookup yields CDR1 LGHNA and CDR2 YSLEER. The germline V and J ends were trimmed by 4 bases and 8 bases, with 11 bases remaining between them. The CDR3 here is CASSRRGGTQYF. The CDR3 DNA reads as TGCGCCAGCAGCCGGAGGGGAGGAACCCAGTACTTC.

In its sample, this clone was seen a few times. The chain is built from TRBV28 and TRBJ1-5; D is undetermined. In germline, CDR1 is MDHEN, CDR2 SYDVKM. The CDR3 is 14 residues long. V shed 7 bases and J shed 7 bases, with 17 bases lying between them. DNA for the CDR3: TGTGCCAGCATTAGGCGGGCCCCGGGGCAGCCCCAGCATTTT. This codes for CASIRRAPGQPQHF.